The 19 T cell receptor beta chains given below trace back to one sample, sequenced in a study of T cell responses to AZD1222 COVID-19 vaccine. Profiled with immunoSEQ multiplex PCR; TCRdb holds only in-frame clones, not every one. The sample yields 100,000 to 150,000 clones, approximately 90% seen once. The source was peripheral blood, collected 28 days after the second AZD1222 dose. Receptor source: an adult who received the AZD1222 COVID-19 vaccine.

The chain uses TRBV5-4 and TRBJ2-1; TRBD2 matches 7 bases. The CDR3 covers 16 residues. V was pared by 4 bases and J by 4 bases, with 11 bases of the junction left unmatched. Germline CDR1 SGHNT, CDR2 YYREEE (reference sequence). CDR3 DNA: TGTGCCAGCAGCGAGCTGAGCGGGGCCGGATACAATGAGCAGTTCTTC. Amino acids: CASSELSGAGYNEQFF.

The J gene is TRBJ2-1, the V gene TRBV9; 10 positions match TRBD2. The germline V gene has CDR1 SGDLS and CDR2 YYNGEE. This CDR3 is built from 18 residues. With V trimmed by 0 bases and J by 6 bases, 12 bases remained unmatched. CDR3 loop: CASSVGPSGAGGTNEQFF. CDR3 nucleotides: TGTGCCAGCAGCGTAGGACCTTCCGGAGCGGGAGGGACCAATGAGCAGTTCTTC.

The V call is TRBV7-9, the J call TRBJ1-6; 11 bases match TRBD1. The V segment lost 1 base and the J segment 5 bases; nucleotides outside the gene matches: 4. The CDR3 spans 17 residues. Germline loops: CDR1 SEHNR, CDR2 FQNEAQ (reference sequence). The CDR3 DNA follows: TGTGCCAGCAGCTTAGGGACAGGGGGCGCGAATAATTCACCCCTCCACTTT. It encodes CASSLGTGGANNSPLHF.

The V and J genes are TRBV7-2 and TRBJ2-7; the D gene is possibly TRBD2 (5 bases). CDR3 size: 16 residues. Deletions cut 1 base from V and 1 base from J, with 14 bases between. Germline values: CDR1 SGHTA, CDR2 FQGNSA. The CDR3, as DNA: TGTGCCAGCAGCTTAGTTTCCGGCGAGGGATCCTACGAGCAGTACTTC. It specifies CASSLVSGEGSYEQYF.

V gene TRBV19 combines with J gene TRBJ2-1, with D unresolved. The CDR3 totals 15 residues. V was cut by 3 bases and J by 5 bases, with 14 bases left in between. In germline, CDR1 is LNHDA, CDR2 SQIVND (reference sequence). The chain's CDR3 is CASSMGLVINNEQFF. The CDR3 nucleotides are TGTGCCAGTAGTATGGGTCTAGTTATCAACAATGAGCAGTTCTTC.

The J gene is TRBJ2-6, the V gene TRBV29-1; no definite D call. The CDR3 totals 17 residues. Germline-derived CDR1 and CDR2 are SQVTM and ANQGSEA. V lost 3 bases to trimming and J lost 0 bases, with 15 bases between them. The CDR3 nucleotides are TGCAGCGTTGACGAGACCGCGAAAAGCTCTGGGGCCAACGTCCTGACTTTC. It encodes CSVDETAKSSGANVLTF. Full variable domain (remainder filled in from reference TRBV29-1 and TRBJ2-6): SAVISQKPSRDICQRGTSLTIQCQVDSQVTMMFWYRQQPGQSLTLIATANQGSEATYESGFVIDKFPISRPNLTFSTLTVSNMSPEDSSIYLCSVDETAKSSGANVLTFGAGSRLTVL.

The V and J genes are TRBV2 and TRBJ2-3, with TRBD2 matching over 11 bases. The V gene's germline CDR1 is SNHLY and CDR2 FYNNEI. This CDR3 has 17 residues. J gave up 2 bases and V 3 bases, and 7 bases lay outside the gene matches. In DNA form, the CDR3 reads TGTGCCAGCAGTGATGGTGCGACTAGCGGGGACACAGATACGCAGTATTTT. Translation gives CASSDGATSGDTDTQYF.

The sample holds one count of this clone. This rearrangement joins TRBV7-9 to TRBJ2-2, with D maybe TRBD1 (6 bases). The CDR3 sequence is 15 residues long. Trimming removed 5 bases at V and 0 bases at J, with 10 bases between. Per germline, CDR1 SEHNR and CDR2 FQNEAQ (reference sequence). CDR3 coding DNA: TGTGCCAGCAGCCAGGGGACCCCGAACACCGGGGAGCTGTTTTTT. Its protein is CASSQGTPNTGELFF.

The rearrangement links TRBV2 to TRBJ2-3; the match to TRBD1 covers 7 bases. CDR3 length equals 14 residues. Germline-derived CDR1 and CDR2 are SNHLY and FYNNEI. J gave up 4 bases and V 6 bases, and 7 bases lay outside the gene matches. In nucleotides, the CDR3 is TGTGCCAGCAGCCTACGACAGGGCGCAGATACGCAGTATTTT. This encodes CASSLRQGADTQYF.

The rearrangement uses TRBV5-1 and TRBJ2-3; D gene uncertain. CDR1 and CDR2 (germline): SGHRS, YFSETQ. The ends were cut back, 1 base at V and 0 bases at J, with 9 bases in the middle. The CDR3 totals 15 residues. DNA for the CDR3: TGCGCCAGCAGCTTGTTGGCTGGGAGCACAGATACGCAGTATTTT. As protein: CASSLLAGSTDTQYF.

The rearrangement joins TRBV4-3 to TRBJ2-7, with D uncertain. The ends were cut back, 2 bases at V and 2 bases at J, with 7 bases in the middle. The CDR3 consists of 13 residues. Germline V gene data show CDR1 as LGHNA and CDR2 as YSLEER. CDR3 region: CASSQLTAYEQYF. The CDR3 DNA sequence: TGCGCCAGCAGCCAACTGACGGCCTACGAGCAGTACTTC.

CDR3 sequence reads: CASSVAADPFYGYTF. DNA of the CDR3: TGTGCCAGCAGCGTAGCGGCAGATCCGTTCTATGGCTACACCTTC. The chain recombines TRBV9 with TRBJ1-2; no definite D call. The V end was cut by 0 bases, the J end by 4 bases, with 13 bases between. This CDR3 region has 15 residues. Germline V gene data show CDR1 as SGDLS and CDR2 as YYNGEE.

The rearrangement joins TRBV30 to TRBJ2-5, with D perhaps TRBD1 (5 bases). The V and J ends lost 2 bases and 1 base respectively, with 20 bases between them. Germline V gene sequence: CDR1 GTSNPN, CDR2 SVGIG (reference sequence). The CDR3 is 17 amino acids. The CDR3 is CAWSLGRAASLQETQYF. In DNA, the CDR3 is TGTGCCTGGAGTTTGGGCAGGGCGGCGAGCCTCCAAGAGACCCAGTACTTC.

This sequence joins TRBV2 and TRBJ1-2; 12 positions match TRBD1. The germline V gene encodes CDR1 SNHLY and CDR2 FYNNEI. Unmatched junction bases numbered 9, after V lost 8 bases and J lost 8 bases. The CDR3 is 14 amino acids. Here the CDR3 DNA reads TGTGCCAGCTTACTGCCCGGGACAGGGGGCGGCTACACCTTC. Amino acids: CASLLPGTGGGYTF.

The chain is built from TRBV7-9 and TRBJ1-2; D perhaps matches TRBD1 (5 bases). The germline V gene has CDR1 SEHNR and CDR2 FQNEAQ (reference sequence). V gave up 3 bases and J gave up 0 bases, with 14 bases separating them. This CDR3 is 16 amino acids long. CDR3 in amino acids: CASSFDSRKANYGYTF. The CDR3 DNA follows: TGTGCCAGCAGCTTTGACAGTCGCAAAGCTAACTATGGCTACACCTTC.

The rearrangement joins TRBV30 to TRBJ1-2, with TRBD1 as a possible D gene (6 bases). The CDR3 runs to 14 residues. Trimming shortened V by 4 bases and J by 4 bases, and 16 bases separated the two germline ends. The germline V gene has CDR1 GTSNPN and CDR2 SVGIG (reference sequence). CDR3 amino acids: CAWIPRGAGYGYTF. DNA for the CDR3: TGTGCCTGGATCCCCCGGGGGGCTGGCTATGGCTACACCTTC.

This chain joins TRBV7-3 and TRBJ1-1; D remains ambiguous. Germline loops: CDR1 SGHTA, CDR2 FQGTGA. CDR3 size: 13 residues. V was pared by 5 bases and J by 1 base, with 8 bases between. CDR3 loop: CASSETPNTEAFF. Here the CDR3 DNA reads TGTGCCAGCAGCGAGACACCGAACACTGAAGCTTTCTTT.

The chain couples TRBV19 to TRBJ2-2; no clear D gene. This CDR3 has 15 amino acids. Germline V gene lookup returns CDR1 LNHDA and CDR2 SQIVND (reference sequence). Trimming stripped 0 bases from V and 2 bases from J, with 7 bases between. The CDR3, as DNA: TGTGCCAGTAGTATAGAGACACCAAACACCGGGGAGCTGTTTTTT. The encoded protein is CASSIETPNTGELFF.

The rearrangement joins TRBV7-8 to TRBJ1-5; D is unclear. The CDR3 extends over 13 amino acids. V lost 1 base, J lost 5 bases, and 6 bases lay in between. Germline V gene sequence: CDR1 SGHVS, CDR2 FQNEAQ. The CDR3 region is CASSLGTDQPQHF. The CDR3 DNA sequence: TGTGCCAGCAGCTTAGGGACCGATCAGCCCCAGCATTTT.